This record looks at one T cell receptor beta chain sequence and its context. Other DNA sequences of this sample code for an identical CDR3. The sample belongs to a study of blood T cell repertoires in COVID-19. The overall study: The analysed material was cDNA or gDNA that came from T cells, B-cell-depleted T cells, or PBMCs.

The CDR3 is 12 residues long. Trimming cost V 3 bases and J 0 bases, with 5 bases left between them. The germline V gene encodes CDR1 DFQATT and CDR2 SNEGSKA (reference sequence). TCRdb's copy holds only in-frame clones and misses some; the assay was immunoSEQ multiplex PCR. The sample lists fewer than 650,000 clones, about 89% occurring once. The source material was peripheral blood. The sequence was obtained from a woman in her 50s with COVID-19, enrolled during active disease. V usage is TRBV20-1 and J usage is TRBJ1-1; D is unclear. The CDR3 DNA reads TGCAGTGCTAGTTCATTGAACACTGAAGCTTTCTTT. Amino acid sequence: CSASSLNTEAFF.